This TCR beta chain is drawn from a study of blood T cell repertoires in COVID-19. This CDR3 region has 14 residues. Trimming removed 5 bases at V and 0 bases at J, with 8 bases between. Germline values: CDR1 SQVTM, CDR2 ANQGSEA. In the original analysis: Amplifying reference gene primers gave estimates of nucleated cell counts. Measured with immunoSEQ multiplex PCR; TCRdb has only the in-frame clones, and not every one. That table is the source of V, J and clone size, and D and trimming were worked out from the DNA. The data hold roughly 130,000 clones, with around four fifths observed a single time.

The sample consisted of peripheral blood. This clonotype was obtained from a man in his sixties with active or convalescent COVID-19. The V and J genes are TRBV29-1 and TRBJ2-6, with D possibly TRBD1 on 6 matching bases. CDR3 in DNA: TGCAGCGTTTTGGACAGCTCTGGGGCCAACGTCCTGACTTTC. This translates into CSVLDSSGANVLTF.